This T cell receptor (beta chain) was identified in a study of T cells in Graves' hyperthyroidism and ophthalmopathy. Using RNA transcripts as the source, TCR beta CDR3 regions were amplified. Primed by the HTBI set, a first-round RT-PCR was run on the TCR CDR3. TCRdb ran MiXCR on the multiplex PCR reads and lists one entry per CDR3 protein. The sample shows approximately 560,000 distinct CDR3 sequences, approximately 14% of them seen only once. CDR3 length: 14 amino acids. Germline CDR1 is SGDLS and CDR2 is YYNGEE. V dropped 3 bases and J dropped 8 bases, with 15 bases sitting between them. The clonotype comes from a woman in her 30s with Graves' hyperthyroidism. The sequenced material came from blood. The V call is TRBV9, the J call TRBJ2-4, with D maybe TRBD2 (5 bases). CDR3 amino acids: CASSGTPRRDIQYF. CDR3 nucleotides: TGTGCCAGCAGCGGGACTCCGAGAAGGGACATTCAGTACTTC. Variable domain in full (rest from reference TRBV9 and TRBJ2-4): DSGVTQTPKHLITATGQRVTLRCSPRSGDLSVYWYQQSLDQGLQFLIQYYNGEERAKGNILERFSAQQFPDLHSELNLSSLELGDSALYFCASSGTPRRDIQYFGAGTRLSVL.